Detailed here is one TCR beta chain. Its antigen has not been determined. One base away there is no much larger clone; base qualities are not given. In total, about 650 healthy bone marrow donors made up the cohort. All cohort members were sampled while nominally healthy, although unrecorded immune exposures were likely present. The donor tested CMV seropositive, placing the donor among the approximately 310 seropositive members of the cohort. Every donor gave a peripheral blood sample, and the peripheral blood mononuclear cells from that sample were used for TCR beta sequencing. Genomic DNA was extracted from the blood cell samples with the Qiagen DNeasy Blood Extraction Kit. This specimen belongs to a study of cytomegalovirus exposure and HLA in healthy donors (TCRdb year 2017). In the study overall: In an earlier analysis of around 540 of the donors, 250 to 300 Gb of sequence data and 100 million or so unique TCR beta sequences from 150 million to 200 million T cells were reported. The genetic ancestry cluster associated with self-reported Caucasian donors included around 76% of the roughly 400 genotyped donors. Typing coverage differed by locus: A, B, C, DRB1 and DQB1 were typed in about 629-640 donors, DQA1 in 522, DPA1 in around 580, and DPB1 in approximately 450. The T cell repertoires of under 700 subjects were profiled by immunosequencing and related to cytomegalovirus serostatus. All discovery cohort repertoires had been generated using a single sequencing platform. Because of strong linkage in the cohort, four or five DR-DQ haplotypes were treated as single units for association and clustering. The aim of the study was to test whether cataloging public T cell receptors could identify signatures of past pathogen exposure. A later analysis re-examined previously published TCR beta repertoires from 610 or so donors and added high-resolution HLA genotyping to investigate patterns of TCR occurrence. In addition to the first cohort of 666 subjects, a separate validation cohort of approximately 120 different subjects was used. To decide whether each TCR beta V gene segment behaved as functional or pseudogenic, an earlier analysis of some 540 of the donors relied on high-throughput TCR beta sequencing. In a later genetic analysis, genome-wide SNP genotypes for about three fifths of the 666 donors were used, and that subset was treated as a discovery cohort. HLA typing included class I and class II loci at four-digit resolution. Rather than using new phenotypic data, the later analysis identified candidate immune exposures from TCR beta sequences and from how often those sequences occurred across donors. Donor age, sex, ethnicity and CMV serostatus were compiled alongside the repertoire data. Among some 400 genotyped donors of the cohort, an average of roughly 230,000 unique TCR beta nucleotide sequences was sequenced per donor, of which about 19% were non-productive. High-throughput TCR immunosequencing, statistical association of individual TCRs with disease status, and machine learning were combined to predict cytomegalovirus infection status. An early release that covered fewer than 800 HLA-typed donors contained around 330 gigabases of sequencing data and around 85 million unique TCR sequences. What the research found in general, with its limitations: Strong co-occurrence of HLA alleles, especially DR and DQ, made assigning TCR associations to individual alleles difficult. In an earlier analysis of some 500 of the donors, most TCR beta V segments appeared in productive rearrangements about 90% or about 30% of the time, broadly matching IMGT annotations. A further reported finding was that TCR beta sequences accurately predicted the HLA-A and HLA-B alleles for most subjects in the first cohort. A later analysis reported that several top co-occurrence clusters appeared linked to parvovirus B19, influenza, CMV and Epstein-Barr virus. A group of highly shared sequence variants was considered likely to be a technical artifact of the sequencing pipeline. A later genetic analysis associated a missense DCLRE1C variant with V-gene and J-gene trimming of TCR beta chains, and an independent cohort replicated the association. Specific HLA alleles were associated with around 18,000 TCR beta sequences at a false discovery rate of 0.05 in a later analysis. Linkage disequilibrium might explain the correlated functional status among segregating V segments, but an unknown experimental factor could not be excluded. A later genetic analysis reported fewer N-insertions in productive TCRs among donors in an Asian-associated ancestry cluster than the 666-donor mean. Compared with equally common non-associated chains, HLA-associated TCR beta chains in a later analysis were more clonally expanded and had lower generation probabilities. Sequencing depth was assumed to be roughly uniform across donors in the presence/absence analyses, though that assumption may not hold. In the study, some 160 TCR beta chains were listed as associated with cytomegalovirus. Immune exposure information for the cohort was limited to CMV serostatus. In this cohort, only TCR beta chains were sequenced, and detectable features were limited by the absence of alpha or paired-chain data. Cytomegalovirus status was reported to be diagnosed by the classifier with high specificity and sensitivity in both the original and validation cohorts. A later analysis found that TCR association rates varied across HLA loci, with DRB1 alleles showing the most associated TCRs and HLA-C alleles the fewest. HLA typing was unavailable for some donors at each locus, so association tests used only the typed subset. The authors suggested that the approach could potentially be generalized to other disease states and immunological phenotypes. Most TCR sequences were seen in very few donors, while some public TCRs were found in many individuals. Because counts were too low, more than 15 rarely observed V segments, including chromosome 9 orphons, were excluded from the earlier analysis of around 590 of the donors. Most CMV-associated TCR beta chains appeared to be HLA-restricted in a later analysis, and the HLA associations seemed to be driven largely by CMV exposure. Three of the identified cytomegalovirus-associated TCR beta chains were confirmed in vitro to be specific for cytomegalovirus antigens. Some IMGT-functional V segments, including TRBV6-2 and TRBV6-3, could not be distinguished by the 87-base-pair reads and were therefore excluded.

Spanning cysteine to phenylalanine, the CDR3 consists of 15 amino acids. Of all the DNA, just the CDR3 is kept, 45 bases in frame from base 1. The CDR1 and CDR2 encoded by the germline V gene are SGHAT and FQNNGV. V and J are trimmed by 4 bases and 5 bases, and the gene matches miss 9 bases of the junction. Library creation used the immunoSEQ multiplex PCR assay. For the multiplex PCR, a mixture combining 60 forward primers for TCR Vbeta segments and 13 reverse primers for TCR Jbeta segments was used. A multiplex PCR assay on genomic DNA amplified the CDR3 region of rearranged TCR beta genes. On the Illumina HiSeq System, the amplified TCR beta libraries were sequenced as 87-base-pair reads. From the authors' description of their analysis: A later analysis tallied 70 million to 100 million unique TCR beta chains across the 650 to 750 repertoires, and around 10 million of those chains were shared by two or more donors. Raw reads were error-corrected and collapsed into unique sequences with a nearest-neighbor algorithm that merged closely related sequences to remove PCR and sequencing errors. To assign V, D and J gene segments, CDR3 sequences were aligned to IMGT reference sequences. Each retained sequence needed at least a six-nucleotide match to both a V gene segment and a J gene segment. Rearrangements were classified as productive when the CDR3 lacked stop codons and remained in frame with V and J, and all other rearrangements were classified as non-productive. CDR3 was defined according to IMGT convention as the region running from the second conserved V-encoded cysteine to the conserved J-encoded phenylalanine. In an earlier analysis of around 640 of the donors, sequences lacking an unambiguous match to a single V gene segment were excluded. An earlier analysis of several hundred of the donors classified V segments as functional when productive rearrangements were above 56.7% and as segregating when the standard deviation between donors was above 5%. A statistical classification framework was built to diagnose cytomegalovirus status from the catalog of TCR beta chain sequences. V and J gene assignment, in a later analysis, came from comparing TCR nucleotide sequences with IMGT/GENE-DB human TR gene sequences. The TCRdist pipeline was used in a later analysis to assign CDR3 sequences and most-parsimonious VDJ recombination scenarios. A later analysis defined each TCR beta chain by its CDR3 amino acid sequence plus V-gene family, and excluded reads lacking a unique V-gene family. To address suspected cross-contamination and a sequencing artifact, a later analysis removed 550 to 750 highly shared, low-generation-probability nucleotide sequences. In a later analysis, a clonal expansion index for each public chain was calculated from normalized within-repertoire ranks of inferred template counts. Generation probabilities in a later analysis came from a VDJ recombination model fitted to out-of-frame rearrangements, and those results were checked against IGoR. In a later analysis, hypergeometric tests were used to score TCR-TCR, TCR-HLA and TCR-CMV co-occurrence, with a repertoire-size bias correction applied to TCR pairs. To estimate false discovery rates, a later analysis permuted the HLA or CMV assignments 20 times. In a later analysis, co-occurring TCRs were grouped with DBSCAN, and TCRdist sequence similarity was added when clustering was performed within HLA-allele-positive subsets. Co-occurrence clustering excluded repertoires with fewer than 30,000 or more than 120,000 public chains, plus five with anomalous nucleotide sharing. TCRdb provides this immuneACCESS table in a form limited to in-frame rearrangements. Some clones are lacking; in checked studies, under half of them reflect an unresolved V gene, and why the rest are absent is not known. V and J calls and clone size are given by that table; D and trimming were obtained from the DNA. Present in this sample are approximately 97,000 clones, approximately 71% of which were seen just once. 9.6% of the sample belongs to the ten largest clones.

This TCR was recovered from a male donor in good health and CMV-seropositive. The rearrangement joined TRBV11-2 to TRBJ2-5; 8 central nucleotides agree with TRBD2. Sequencing was carried out using PBMCs. CDR3 region: CASSWGGTSMETQYF. The DNA sequence is given as TGTGCCAGCAGCTGGGGCGGGACTAGTATGGAGACCCAGTACTTC.